Sequencing of this T cell receptor beta chain was carried out in a study of T-cell memory formation after mild COVID-19. Trimming took 5 bases from V and 6 from J, leaving 12 bases between them. Germline CDR1 and CDR2: SEHNR and FQNEAQ (reference sequence). This CDR3 comprises 13 residues. Using constant-segment primers, 5'RACE produced TCR alpha and TCR beta cDNA libraries carrying sample barcodes and UMIs. One entry per CDR3 protein results from TCRdb running MiXCR on the 5' RACE reads. The data hold 250,000 to 400,000 distinct CDR3 sequences, with roughly 13% observed a single time. The V gene is TRBV7-9, the J gene TRBJ2-3; D call uncertain. This TCR derives from a man younger than 30 who had mild COVID-19 (a few samples of this study predate the infection). Cell type and time point are not known. The source material was PBMCs or a T cell subset sorted from them (not recorded which). The CDR3 bases are TGTGCCAGCAGCCCCAGGATTGGGGATACGCAGTATTTT. Translation gives CASSPRIGDTQYF.